The 9 T cell receptor beta chains listed next were all sequenced from one sample in a study of T cells expressing NK-cell markers. TCRdb re-called the 5' RACE reads; one entry per CDR3 protein, DNA not given. This table lists about 160,000 distinct CDR3 sequences. The sample consisted of blood T cells: a sorted CD56 or NKG2C T cell subset, CD4+ or CD8+ T cells, or bulk PBMC T cells (not recorded which). All receptors derive from a woman between 18 and 70 years old in good health.

The J gene is TRBJ1-3, the V gene TRBV7-9. The CDR3 sequence is 13 residues long. Germline V gene data show CDR1 as SEHNR and CDR2 as FQNEAQ (reference sequence). The CDR3 sequence is CASSQLVSDTIYF. Complete variable domain (other parts from reference TRBV7-9 and TRBJ1-3): DTGVSQNPRHKITKRGQNVTFRCDPISEHNRLYWYRQTLGQGPEFLTYFQNEAQLEKSRLLSDRFSAERPKGSFSTLEIQRTEQGDSAMYLCASSQLVSDTIYFGEGSWLTVV.

The chain combines TRBV20-1 with TRBJ1-1. The CDR3 loop spans 12 amino acids. CDR1 is DFQATT and CDR2 is SNEGSKA in the germline V gene (reference sequence). The CDR3 sequence: CSASTPNTEAFF.

CDR3 region: CATSRDSGEESSPLHF. The rearrangement uses TRBV15 and TRBJ1-6; TCRdb calls TRBD1, which cannot be checked without DNA. The CDR3 sequence is 16 residues long. Per the germline V gene, CDR1 is LNHNV and CDR2 is YYDKDF (reference sequence).

V gene TRBV7-9 combines with J gene TRBJ2-7; TCRdb gives TRBD2 as the D gene, but with no DNA this cannot be confirmed. The CDR3 has 15 amino acids. In germline, CDR1 is SEHNR, CDR2 FQNEAQ (reference sequence). The CDR3 reads CASSLFPSQSYEQYF. The whole variable domain, remainder taken from reference TRBV7-9 and TRBJ2-7, is DTGVSQNPRHKITKRGQNVTFRCDPISEHNRLYWYRQTLGQGPEFLTYFQNEAQLEKSRLLSDRFSAERPKGSFSTLEIQRTEQGDSAMYLCASSLFPSQSYEQYFGPGTRLTVT.

The rearrangement links TRBV2 to TRBJ1-1; the D gene TCRdb calls, TRBD1, cannot be checked with no DNA. Germline V gene data show CDR1 as SNHLY and CDR2 as FYNNEI. CDR3 length equals 13 residues. The CDR3 sequence: CASSKDRGSYAFF. Based on the CDR3 plus reference TRBV2 and TRBJ1-1, the full variable domain is EPEVTQTPSHQVTQMGQEVILRCVPISNHLYFYWYRQILGQKVEFLVSFYNNEISEKSEIFDDQFSVERPDGSNFTLKIRSTKLEDSAMYFCASSKDRGSYAFFGQGTRLTVV.

This chain uses TRBV27 with TRBJ1-6; the TCRdb call, TRBD1, lacks DNA for checking. CDR3 length: 14 residues. Germline lookup yields CDR1 MNHEY and CDR2 SMNVEV (reference sequence). The CDR3: CASSIDRINSPLHF.

V gene TRBV28 combines with J gene TRBJ2-1; TCRdb names TRBD1, which stays unverified in the absence of DNA. This CDR3 comprises 13 residues. CDR1 is MDHEN and CDR2 is SYDVKM in the germline V gene. The CDR3 here is CASTRQVYNEQFF.

This chain uses TRBV2 with TRBJ1-6. Germline CDR1 SNHLY, CDR2 FYNNEI. The CDR3 contains 13 residues. The CDR3 reads CASSDERDSPLHF. Full variable domain (rest looked up from reference TRBV2 and TRBJ1-6): EPEVTQTPSHQVTQMGQEVILRCVPISNHLYFYWYRQILGQKVEFLVSFYNNEISEKSEIFDDQFSVERPDGSNFTLKIRSTKLEDSAMYFCASSDERDSPLHFGNGTRLTVT.

This chain connects TRBV10-3 to TRBJ2-1. The germline V gene has CDR1 ENHRY and CDR2 SYGVKD. The length of the CDR3 is 14 residues. CDR3 residues: CAIREVDSYNEQFF.